One TCR beta chain is described in this entry. With 6 bases clipped from V and 6 bases from J, the junction kept 7 bases outside the gene matches. CDR3 size: 15 residues. Germline V gene sequence: CDR1 MDHEN, CDR2 SYDVKM. The source of the sample is a study of blood T cell repertoires in COVID-19. In the authors' workflow: Counts of nucleated cells, estimated from reference gene primer amplification, were obtained. Assay used: immunoSEQ multiplex PCR; TCRdb lists only in-frame clones, some missing. V, J and clone size reflect that table, while D and trimming were determined from the DNA. The sample contains around 260,000 clones, approximately 90% of which appear only once. The age range of participants was 18 to 89 years, with residence in approximately 25 US areas.

This TCR came from a woman aged 30 to 39 who had recovered from COVID-19. The sequenced sample consisted of PBMCs or T cells enriched from blood (not recorded which). V is TRBV28 and J is TRBJ2-1; 11 positions agree with TRBD2. In DNA form, the CDR3 reads TGTGCCAGCAGGGGTACTAGCGGGGGCCCCAATGAGCAGTTCTTC. The encoded protein is CASRGTSGGPNEQFF.